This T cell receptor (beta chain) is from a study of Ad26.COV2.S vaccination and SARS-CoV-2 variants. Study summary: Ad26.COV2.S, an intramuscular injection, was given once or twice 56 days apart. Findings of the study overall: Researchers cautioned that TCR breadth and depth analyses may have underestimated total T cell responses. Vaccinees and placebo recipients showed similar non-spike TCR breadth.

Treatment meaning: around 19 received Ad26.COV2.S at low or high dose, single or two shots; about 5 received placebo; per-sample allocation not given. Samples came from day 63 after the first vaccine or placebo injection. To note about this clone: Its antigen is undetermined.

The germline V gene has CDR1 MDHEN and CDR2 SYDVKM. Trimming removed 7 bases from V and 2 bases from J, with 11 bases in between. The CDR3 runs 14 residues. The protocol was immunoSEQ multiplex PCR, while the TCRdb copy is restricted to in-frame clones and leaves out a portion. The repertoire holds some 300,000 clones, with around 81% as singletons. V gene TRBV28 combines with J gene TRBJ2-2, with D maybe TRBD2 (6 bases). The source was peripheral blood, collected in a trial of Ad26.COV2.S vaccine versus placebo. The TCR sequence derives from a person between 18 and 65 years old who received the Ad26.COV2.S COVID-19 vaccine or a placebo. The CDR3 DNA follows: TGTGCCAGCATCGGGAGCGGAAACACCGGGGAGCTGTTTTTT. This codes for CASIGSGNTGELFF. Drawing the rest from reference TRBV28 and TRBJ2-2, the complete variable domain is DVKVTQSSRYLVKRTGEKVFLECVQDMDHENMFWYRQDPGLGLRLIYFSYDVKMKEKGDIPEGYSVSREKKERFSLILESASTNQTSMYLCASIGSGNTGELFFGEGSRLTVL.